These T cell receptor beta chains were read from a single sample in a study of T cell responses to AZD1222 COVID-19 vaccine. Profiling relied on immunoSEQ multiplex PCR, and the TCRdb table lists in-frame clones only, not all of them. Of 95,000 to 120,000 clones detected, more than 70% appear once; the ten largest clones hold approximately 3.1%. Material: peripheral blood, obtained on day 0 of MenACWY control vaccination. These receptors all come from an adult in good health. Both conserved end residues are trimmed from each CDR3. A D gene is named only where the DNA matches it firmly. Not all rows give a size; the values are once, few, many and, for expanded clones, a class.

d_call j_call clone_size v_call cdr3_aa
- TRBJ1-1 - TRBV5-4 ASSPRGGHTEAF
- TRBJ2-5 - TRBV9 ASSVEPTGTQY
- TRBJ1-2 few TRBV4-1 ASSQELIQGRHLAYGYT
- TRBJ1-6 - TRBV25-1 ASSLTDISPLH
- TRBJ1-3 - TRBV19 ASSREAGLFQGSGNTIY
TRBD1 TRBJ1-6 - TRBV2 ASSEAGQGGSYNSPLH
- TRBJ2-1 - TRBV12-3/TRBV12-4 ASSTGADRF
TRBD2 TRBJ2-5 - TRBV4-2 ASSQAASGEGETQY
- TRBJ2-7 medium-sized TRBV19 ASSIWGGGSHEQY
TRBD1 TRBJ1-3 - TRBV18 ASSPQTGQGNTIY
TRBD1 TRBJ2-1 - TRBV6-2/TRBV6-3 ASSLRDSDEQF
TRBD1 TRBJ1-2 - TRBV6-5 ASSQTTGGYGYT
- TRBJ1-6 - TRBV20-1 SASRNSPLH
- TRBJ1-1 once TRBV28 ASSLRTSEAF
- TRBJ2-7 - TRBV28 ASSPPTGRSYEQY
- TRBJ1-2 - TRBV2 ASRWGPLGIYGYT
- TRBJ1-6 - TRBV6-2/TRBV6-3 ASSRQSSYNSPLH
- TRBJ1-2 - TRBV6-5 ASSYSTGSDGYT
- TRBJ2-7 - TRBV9 ASSVGVSSYEQY